This T cell receptor (beta chain) was retrieved from a study of shared clonotypes between healthy human individuals. The assay was immunoSEQ multiplex PCR, and TCRdb's table has in-frame clones only and misses some. The table shows fewer than 1.6 million clones, with approximately 98.5% occurring only once. V dropped 1 base and J dropped 2 bases, with 12 bases sitting between them. This CDR3 spans 15 amino acids. Germline CDR1 is SEHNR and CDR2 is FQNEAQ (reference sequence). Those who donated were healthy HIV-negative adults, with no recent acute infections or vaccinations reported. The chain is built from TRBV7-9 and TRBJ2-7, with D maybe TRBD2 (6 bases). The receptor was isolated from a man in his thirties or forties in good health. The specimen sequenced was naive CD4+ T cells sorted from blood. Noted subset: CD45RA+ positively selected. The CDR3 reads CASSLVAGRAYEQYF. The CDR3 DNA is TGTGCCAGCAGCTTAGTGGCGGGAAGGGCCTACGAGCAGTACTTC.